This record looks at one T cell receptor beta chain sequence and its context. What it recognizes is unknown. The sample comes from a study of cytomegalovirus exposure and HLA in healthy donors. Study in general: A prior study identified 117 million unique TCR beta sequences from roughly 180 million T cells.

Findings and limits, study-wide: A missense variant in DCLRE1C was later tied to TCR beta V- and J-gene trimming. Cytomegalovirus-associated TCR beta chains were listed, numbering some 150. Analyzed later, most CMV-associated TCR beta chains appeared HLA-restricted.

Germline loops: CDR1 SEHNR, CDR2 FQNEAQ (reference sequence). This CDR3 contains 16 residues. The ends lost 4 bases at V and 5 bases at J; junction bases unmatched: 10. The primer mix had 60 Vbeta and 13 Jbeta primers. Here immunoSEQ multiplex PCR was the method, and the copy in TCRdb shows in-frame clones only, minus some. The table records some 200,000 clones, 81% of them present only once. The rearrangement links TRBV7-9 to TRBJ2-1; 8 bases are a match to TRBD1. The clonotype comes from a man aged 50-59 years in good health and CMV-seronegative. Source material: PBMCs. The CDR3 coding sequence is TGTGCCAGCAGCTATAAGACAGGGGTAGGGAACAATGAGCAGTTCTTC. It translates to CASSYKTGVGNNEQFF.